Only one count was recorded for the clone carrying this T cell receptor (beta chain). The record originates from a study of blood T cell repertoires in COVID-19. The wider study: Acute and convalescent COVID-19 specimens originated in the United States, Italy and Spain. PBMCs, B-cell-depleted T cells, or T cells were the source of the cDNA or gDNA that made up the material.

Some clones are missing from TCRdb's copy, which holds only in-frame ones; the method was immunoSEQ multiplex PCR. The profile shows under 75,000 clones, 70% to 90% of them singletons. Germline assignment: CDR1 KGHSH and CDR2 LQKENI. CDR3 length: 12 residues. Trimming removed 3 bases at V and 13 bases at J, with 16 bases between. This receptor was obtained from a man aged 50-59 years with active COVID-19. Sequenced sample: peripheral blood. The chain combines TRBV18 with TRBJ2-7; D might be TRBD1 (6 bases). The CDR3 protein is CASSPEPGQSYF. The DNA for the CDR3 is TGTGCCAGCTCACCGGAACCCGGACAGTCCTACTTC. Looking up the rest from reference TRBV18 and TRBJ2-7 gives the full variable domain: NAGVMQNPRHLVRRRGQEARLRCSPMKGHSHVYWYRQLPEEGLKFMVYLQKENIIDESGMPKERFSAEFPKEGPSILRIQQVVRGDSAAYFCASSPEPGQSYFGPGTRLTVT.